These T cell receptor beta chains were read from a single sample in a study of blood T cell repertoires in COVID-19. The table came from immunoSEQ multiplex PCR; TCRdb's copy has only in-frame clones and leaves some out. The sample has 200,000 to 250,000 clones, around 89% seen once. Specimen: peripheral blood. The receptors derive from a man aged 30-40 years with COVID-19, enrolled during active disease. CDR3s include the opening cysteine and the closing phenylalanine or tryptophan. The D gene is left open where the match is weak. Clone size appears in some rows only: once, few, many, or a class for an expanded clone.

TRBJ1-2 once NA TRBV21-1 TGTGCCAGCAGCAAAACGAGGGAGCCTTGCTATGGCTACACCTTC CASSKTREPCYGYTF
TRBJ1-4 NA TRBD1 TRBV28 TGTGCCAGCAGTTTATTGCAGGGGGTCGCAACTAATGAAAAACTGTTTTTT CASSLLQGVATNEKLFF
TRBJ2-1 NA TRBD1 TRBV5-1 TGCGCCAGCAGCGAAAGACAGGGGGCTTACAATGAGCAGTTCTTC CASSERQGAYNEQFF
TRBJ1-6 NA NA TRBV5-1 TGCGCCAGCAGAACTATTAATTCACCCCTCCACTTT CASRTINSPLHF
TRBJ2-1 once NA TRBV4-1 TGCGCCAGCCAATCGGGGGGCGAAAGCTCCTACAATGAGCAGTTCTTC CASQSGGESSYNEQFF
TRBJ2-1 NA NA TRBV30 TGTGCCTGGAGTGGTGGCTCCGGGTATGAGCAGTTCTTC CAWSGGSGYEQFF
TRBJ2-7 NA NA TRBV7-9 TGTGCCAGCAGCTTGGGTCGGGTTTACGAGCAGTACTTC CASSLGRVYEQYF
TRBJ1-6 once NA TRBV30 TGTGCCTGGAGTGCCGGGACATGGGGTGGGGCCCTCCACTTT CAWSAGTWGGALHF
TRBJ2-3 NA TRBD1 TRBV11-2 TGTGCCAGCAGGTTACGGACAGGGGTGTCAGATACGCAGTATTTT CASRLRTGVSDTQYF
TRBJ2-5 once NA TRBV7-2 TGTGCCAGCAGCTTAGCGGGGGCCTACCAAGAGACCCAGTACTTC CASSLAGAYQETQYF
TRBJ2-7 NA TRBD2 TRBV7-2 TGTGCCAGCAGCCCCAGTGTCAGCGGGAGTTTCGGGTCCTACGAGCAGTACTTC CASSPSVSGSFGSYEQYF
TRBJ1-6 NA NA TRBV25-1 TGTGCCAGCAGTGACCTAGGCGGGAGGAATAATTCACCCCTCCACTTT CASSDLGGRNNSPLHF
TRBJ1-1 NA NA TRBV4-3 TGCGCCAGCAGCCAAGATCAGGGAGGGAGCACTGAAGCTTTCTTT CASSQDQGGSTEAFF
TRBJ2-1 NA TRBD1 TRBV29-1 TGCAGCGCCGCAGGGGACAGCCAACGGAAGTCCTACAATGAGCAGTTCTTC CSAAGDSQRKSYNEQFF
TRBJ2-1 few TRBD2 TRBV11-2 TGTGCCAGCAGCCTAAGCGGGAGCGAGAGCAATGAGCAGTTCTTC CASSLSGSESNEQFF
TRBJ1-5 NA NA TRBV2 TGTGCCAGCAGTGTCCGACAGGCTAGCAATCAGCCCCAGCATTTT CASSVRQASNQPQHF
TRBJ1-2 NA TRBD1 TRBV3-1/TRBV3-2 TGTGCCAGCAGCCAACTTCTAGGACAGGGGAACTATGGCTACACCTTC CASSQLLGQGNYGYTF
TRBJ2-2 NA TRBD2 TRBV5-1 TGCGCCAGCAGCTTGGCGAGCGGGAGAATCACCGGGGAGCTGTTTTTT CASSLASGRITGELFF
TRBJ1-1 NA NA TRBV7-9 TGTGCCAGCAGCTCCGTAACAGGAGCAACGGCTGAAGCTTTCTTT CASSSVTGATAEAFF
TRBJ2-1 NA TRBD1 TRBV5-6 TGTGCCAGCAGCCTAGACGGACAGGGGGCTTACAATGAGCAGTTCTTC CASSLDGQGAYNEQFF
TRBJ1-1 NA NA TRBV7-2 TGTGCCAGCAGCTCTTCAGGGAAAACTGAAGCTTTCTTT CASSSSGKTEAFF
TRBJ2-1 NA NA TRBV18 TGTGCCAGCTCACGTTACCGAGACAATGAGCAGTTCTTC CASSRYRDNEQFF
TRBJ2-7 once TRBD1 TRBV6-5 TGTGCCAGCAGTCCGGGACAGGGGACCTACGAGCAGTACTTC CASSPGQGTYEQYF
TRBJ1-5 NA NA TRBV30 TGTGCCCCTGGATTGAAGAGGAAATTCCCGGGACTCCTAAACAGTGTGGGCAATCAGCCCCAGCATTTT CAPGLKRKFPGLLNSVGNQPQHF
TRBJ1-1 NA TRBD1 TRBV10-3 TGTGCCATCAGTGGGGACAGGGGCGAAATGAACACTGAAGCTTTCTTT CAISGDRGEMNTEAFF
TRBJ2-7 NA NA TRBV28 TGTGCCAGCAGCCTCTCCGTGGGTCAGGGGAGTTACGAGCAGTACTTC CASSLSVGQGSYEQYF
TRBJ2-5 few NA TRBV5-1 TGCGCCAGCAGCTTGGGACAAGCTGTCCAAGAGACCCAGTACTTC CASSLGQAVQETQYF
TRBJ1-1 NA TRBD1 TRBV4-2 TGTGCCAGCAGCCAAGGGTATAGGGGGCTCCAAATTAACACTGAAGCTTTCTTT CASSQGYRGLQINTEAFF
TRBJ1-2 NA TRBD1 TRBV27 TGTGCCAGCAGGAAGACACAGGGGCCATACTATGGCTACACCTTC CASRKTQGPYYGYTF
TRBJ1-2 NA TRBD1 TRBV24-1 TGTGCCACCAGTGATTCCTTCGACAGGGTGGATGGCTACACCTTC CATSDSFDRVDGYTF
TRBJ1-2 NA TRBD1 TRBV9 TGTGCCAGCAGCGTAGCGGCCACAGGGGTCTACACCTTC CASSVAATGVYTF
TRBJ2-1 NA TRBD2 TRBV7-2 TGTGCCAGCAGCCTCGCCTCTACTAGCGGGAGTTACAATGAGCAGTTCTTC CASSLASTSGSYNEQFF
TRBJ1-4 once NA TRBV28 TGTGCCAGCAGTACAGGGCCAGGTTATGAAAAACTGTTTTTT CASSTGPGYEKLFF
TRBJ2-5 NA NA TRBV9 TGTGCCAGCAGCCCCGTAGGAGGGAGTCAAGAGACCCAGTACTTC CASSPVGGSQETQYF
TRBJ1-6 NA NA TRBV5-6 TGTGCCAGCAGCTTGGGAGTGGTAGCCAGGGGTTCACCCCTCCACTTT CASSLGVVARGSPLHF
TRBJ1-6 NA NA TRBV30 TGTGCCTGGAGTGTAGGGACACTTAATTCACCCCTCCACTTT CAWSVGTLNSPLHF
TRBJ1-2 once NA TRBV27 TGTGCCAGCTCCCCGGGAGCTAACTATGGCTACACCTTC CASSPGANYGYTF
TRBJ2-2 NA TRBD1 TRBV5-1 TGCGCCAGCAGCTTACAGGGGACCGGGGAGCTGTTTTTT CASSLQGTGELFF
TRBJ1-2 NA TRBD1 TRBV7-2 TGTGCCAGCAGCTTAAGTGGGACAGGGGTTGGCTACACCTTC CASSLSGTGVGYTF
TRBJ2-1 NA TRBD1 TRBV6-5 TGTGCCAGTTCCGGGACAGGGAACAATGAGCAGTTCTTC CASSGTGNNEQFF
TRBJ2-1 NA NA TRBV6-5 TGTGCCAGCACCTTTACCAGCCCAGGGGACAATGAGCAGTTCTTC CASTFTSPGDNEQFF
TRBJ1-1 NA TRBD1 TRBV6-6 TGTGCCAGCAGTCGGGGACAGGCGGTAGTTATGATGAACACTGAAGCTTTCTTT CASSRGQAVVMMNTEAFF
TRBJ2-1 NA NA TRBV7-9 TGTGCCAGCAGCTCCCCAAACAGGGCCGTAGCTATCAATGAGCAGTTCTTC CASSSPNRAVAINEQFF
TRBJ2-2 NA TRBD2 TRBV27 TGTGCCAGCAGTTTATTGGGGGGAGGGTACACCGGGGAGCTGTTTTTT CASSLLGGGYTGELFF
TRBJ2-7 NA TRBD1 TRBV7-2 TGTGCCAGCAGCTTAAGGCGCGACAGGGAGTTATACGAGCAGTACTTC CASSLRRDRELYEQYF
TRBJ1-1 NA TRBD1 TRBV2 TGTGCCAGCAGGAGAACAGGGGGCGCGGACACTGAAGCTTTCTTT CASRRTGGADTEAFF
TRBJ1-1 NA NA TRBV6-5 TGTGCCAGCAGTCCTCAGACAGGGAACACTGAAGCTTTCTTT CASSPQTGNTEAFF
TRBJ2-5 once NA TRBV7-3 TGTGCCAGCAGCTCTGGCAGGGCTGAGACCCAGTACTTC CASSSGRAETQYF
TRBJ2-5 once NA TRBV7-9 TGTGCCAGCAGCTTAGCGGCGGTAGCGGTAGAGACCCAGTACTTC CASSLAAVAVETQYF
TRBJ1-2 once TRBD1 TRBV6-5 TGTGCCAGCAGTTACCGTATCGACAGGGTCTATGGCTACACCTTC CASSYRIDRVYGYTF
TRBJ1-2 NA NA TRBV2 TGTGCCAGCAGTGTGAGGGGGGAGGGCTATGGCTACACCTTC CASSVRGEGYGYTF
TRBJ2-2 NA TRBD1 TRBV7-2 TGTGCCAGCAGCCCACAGGGGGCAGGCACCGGGGAGCTGTTTTTT CASSPQGAGTGELFF
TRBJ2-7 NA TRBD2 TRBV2 TGTGCCAGCACGGGACTAGCGATCGGGGAGCAGTACTTC CASTGLAIGEQYF
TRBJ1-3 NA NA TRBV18 TGTGCCAGCTCACCACAGAGGGCTGGAAACACCATATATTTT CASSPQRAGNTIYF
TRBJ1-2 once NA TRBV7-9 TGTGCCAGCAGCCGAGAGGGGGGGTCTAACTATGGCTACACCTTC CASSREGGSNYGYTF
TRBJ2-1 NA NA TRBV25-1 TGTGCCAGCAGTGAACAAGCCCATCGGCAGTTCTTC CASSEQAHRQFF
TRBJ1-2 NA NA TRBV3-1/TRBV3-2 TGTGCCAGCAGCCAAGAAGGGAGGGGAGACTATGGCTACACCTTC CASSQEGRGDYGYTF